The clone carrying this TCR beta chain has only a few counts. What it recognizes is unknown. The data were taken from a study of beta chain features in type 1 diabetes. TCRB transcripts that were expressed got sequenced, as all of the isolated RNA had been reverse transcribed. Deep immunoSEQ sequencing covered naive, central memory and regulatory T cell samples. TCRdb keeps only in-frame clones here, not all; method: immunoSEQ multiplex PCR. The sample has 150,000 to 180,000 clones, around 10% seen once; the top ten hold roughly 2%. General study results and limits: A greater similarity of naive, central memory and Treg TCRB repertoires was seen among patients than among healthy donors. Patients and controls would be equally affected if PCR favored shorter templates.

Trimming stripped 4 bases from V and 8 bases from J, with 16 bases between. Per germline, CDR1 SGHNT and CDR2 YYREEE (reference sequence). There are 14 residues in the CDR3. Sequenced sample: central memory CD4+ T cells from blood. The rearrangement links TRBV5-4 to TRBJ2-1; D possibly corresponds to TRBD1 (5 bases). The sequence came from a man between 18 and 35 years old in good health. The CDR3 coding sequence is TGTGCCAGCAGCCAAAACAACCAGGGCTATGAGCAGTTCTTC. Protein sequence: CASSQNNQGYEQFF.